The next 8 T cell receptor beta chains were all read from a single sample in a study of blood T cell repertoires in COVID-19. The table came from immunoSEQ multiplex PCR; TCRdb's copy has only in-frame clones and leaves some out. The sample includes under 250,000 clones, nearly 95% of them seen just once. The source material was peripheral blood. The origin of the receptors is a man aged 30-40 years with COVID-19, enrolled during active disease.

V is TRBV19 and J is TRBJ1-5; D gene ambiguous. The V and J ends lost 6 bases and 0 bases respectively, with 9 bases between them. Germline loops: CDR1 LNHDA, CDR2 SQIVND (reference sequence). This CDR3 has 14 amino acids. CDR3 sequence reads: CASRARNSNQPQHF. The CDR3 region has the DNA TGTGCCAGTAGAGCAAGAAATAGCAATCAGCCCCAGCATTTT. The full variable domain, its missing parts supplied by reference TRBV19 and TRBJ1-5, is DGGITQSPKYLFRKEGQNVTLSCEQNLNHDAMYWYRQDPGQGLRLIYYSQIVNDFQKGDIAEGYSVSREKKESFPLTVTSAQKNPTAFYLCASRARNSNQPQHFGDGTRLSIL.

This clone was counted once. Other DNA sequences in the same sample also yield this CDR3. The chain joins TRBV3-1 (or the pseudogene TRBV3-2) to TRBJ1-5, with TRBD1 as a possible D gene (5 bases). With 3 bases removed from V and 1 base from J, the gap between germline ends came to 7 bases. CDR1 LGHDT and CDR2 YNNKEL come from the germline V gene (reference sequence). The CDR3 extends over 14 amino acids. The CDR3 DNA is TGTGCCAGCAGCCAGGGGCTGAGCAATCAGCCCCAGCATTTT. Translating it yields CASSQGLSNQPQHF.

V and J are TRBV5-4 and TRBJ2-3, with 9 bases that match TRBD2. V dropped 0 bases and J dropped 1; count of bases not matched to a gene: 3. The CDR3 extends over 16 amino acids. Germline CDR1 SGHNT, CDR2 YYREEE (reference sequence). This CDR3 is CASSLDQRGGTDTQYF. In DNA form, the CDR3 reads TGTGCCAGCAGCTTGGACCAGCGGGGGGGCACAGATACGCAGTATTTT.

The CDR3: CASSLGEGEETQYF. The CDR3 nucleotides are TGTGCCAGCAGCTTAGGGGAGGGAGAGGAGACCCAGTACTTC. The rearrangement uses TRBV7-9 and TRBJ2-5; 7 nucleotides match TRBD2. After removal of 1 base from V and 5 bases from J, the junction contained 4 bases not matched to a gene. The CDR3 is 14 amino acids. Germline V gives CDR1 SEHNR, CDR2 FQNEAQ (reference sequence).

The chain combines TRBV28 with TRBJ1-2; D unresolved. V lost 6 bases and J lost 2, with 13 bases in between. CDR1 and CDR2 (germline): MDHEN, SYDVKM. The CDR3 length is 14 residues. The DNA of the CDR3 is TGTGCCAGCAGCTCGCCGGAGGGCAACTATGGCTACACCTTC. It is translated as CASSSPEGNYGYTF.

This clone was seen once. This sequence joins TRBV14 and TRBJ1-4; TRBD1 matches at 9 bases. The J segment lost 8 bases and the V segment lost 6 bases, leaving 13 bases of the junction unmatched. CDR3 length equals 16 residues. Germline assignment: CDR1 SGHDN and CDR2 FVKESK. The DNA of the CDR3 is TGTGCCAGCAGTTTTGTCTCCGGGACAGGGACAGAAAAACTGTTTTTT. This gives the protein CASSFVSGTGTEKLFF.

In this sample, this clone turned up a few times. The V gene is TRBV2, the J gene TRBJ1-1; possibly TRBD1 for D (5 bases). In germline, CDR1 is SNHLY, CDR2 FYNNEI. Deletions cut 6 bases from V and 11 bases from J, with 16 bases between. This CDR3 has 12 residues. The CDR3 coding sequence is TGTGCCAGCAGGGAACAGGCTTTCTGGGCTTTCTTT. Translated, it gives CASREQAFWAFF. The full variable domain, rest sourced from reference TRBV2 and TRBJ1-1, is EPEVTQTPSHQVTQMGQEVILRCVPISNHLYFYWYRQILGQKVEFLVSFYNNEISEKSEIFDDQFSVERPDGSNFTLKIRSTKLEDSAMYFCASREQAFWAFFGQGTRLTVV.

The chain joins TRBV9 to TRBJ2-2, with 7 bases that match TRBD2. This CDR3 comprises 15 residues. V gave up 0 bases and J gave up 1 base; unmatched junction bases: 0. In germline, CDR1 is SGDLS, CDR2 YYNGEE. CDR3 nucleotides: TGTGCCAGCAGCGTAGCGGGGGGGAACACCGGGGAGCTGTTTTTT. Translated: CASSVAGGNTGELFF.